The next 27 T cell receptor beta chains were all read from a single sample in a study of blood T cells in healthy people across ages. Primed by a sample-barcoded 5' primer and a J-beta primer mix, a second PCR proceeded for about 6 to 11 cycles. TCRdb reprocessed the 5' RACE reads via MiXCR and lists one record per CDR3 protein. The repertoire holds about 1.4 million distinct CDR3 sequences, 59% seen once, with about 6.7% in the top ten. Sequences were obtained from blood. The source is a man between 18 and 29 years old in good health.

This clonotype showed up just a few times. This chain connects TRBV4-1 to TRBJ2-7, with D possibly matching TRBD2 (5 bases). This CDR3 has 15 residues. Trimming took off 0 bases at V and 3 bases at J, with 12 bases between the two ends. Germline CDR1 reads MGHRA; CDR2 reads YSYEKL. CDR3 region: CASSQDENRDYEQYF. The CDR3 bases are TGCGCCAGCAGCCAAGATGAGAACCGGGACTACGAGCAGTACTTC.

This chain links TRBV20-1 with TRBJ1-6; D not resolved. This CDR3 spans 12 amino acids. CDR1 DFQATT and CDR2 SNEGSKA come from the germline V gene (reference sequence). The V and J ends lost 2 bases and 13 bases respectively, with 12 bases between them. The CDR3 is CSARSLGNPLHF. Written as DNA, the CDR3 is TGCAGTGCTAGAAGTTTGGGGAATCCCCTCCACTTT.

The gene calls are TRBV7-2 and TRBJ2-3; no reliable D call. CDR3 length: 18 residues. Germline V gene data show CDR1 as SGHTA and CDR2 as FQGNSA. V was shortened by 6 bases and J by 4 bases, with 26 bases between the two germline ends. Here the CDR3 reads CASSLPPPYSRIPDTQYF. CDR3 nucleotides: TGTGCCAGCAGTCTACCCCCTCCTTATAGCCGCATACCAGATACGCAGTATTTT.

This clonotype was recorded once. This rearrangement joins TRBV7-2 to TRBJ2-1, with TRBD1 identical over 8 bases. Germline CDR1 SGHTA, CDR2 FQGNSA. After removal of 10 bases from V and 10 bases from J, the junction contained 6 bases not matched to a gene. This CDR3 region has 11 residues. The CDR3 reads CATTGAEEQFF. The CDR3 region has the DNA TGTGCCACGACAGGGGCGGAGGAGCAGTTCTTC.

V and J are TRBV7-2 and TRBJ2-2, with D uncertain. Germline assignment: CDR1 SGHTA and CDR2 FQGNSA. The V end was cut by 2 bases, the J end by 4 bases, with 11 bases between. The CDR3 runs 15 residues. Here the CDR3 reads CASSLHGQFTGELFF. The CDR3 nucleotides are TGTGCCAGCAGCTTACATGGGCAATTCACCGGGGAGCTGTTTTTT.

This clonotype was picked up a small number of times. The chain employs TRBV4-3 and TRBJ2-7, with D possibly being TRBD1 or TRBD2 (6 bases each). CDR1 LGHNA and CDR2 YSLEER come from the germline V gene. The CDR3 runs to 15 residues. V lost 0 bases, J lost 10 bases, and 19 bases lay in between. Written as DNA, the CDR3 is TGCGCCAGCAGCCAAGATAGGAGGGCCTGGGGGGCCCAGTACTTC. The encoded protein is CASSQDRRAWGAQYF.

The chain uses TRBV20-1 and TRBJ2-1, with D tentatively TRBD2 (5 bases). This CDR3 comprises 15 residues. V lost 3 bases and J 6 bases, leaving 18 bases between the germline ends. Looked up from germline, CDR1 is DFQATT and CDR2 is SNEGSKA (reference sequence). The CDR3 DNA sequence: TGCAGTGCTAGGGGAGAATCTCCCCTTAGCAATGAGCAGTTCTTC. Protein: CSARGESPLSNEQFF.

A few counts support this clonotype. The chain joins TRBV29-1 to TRBJ2-7; the match to TRBD2 covers 7 bases. Germline CDR1 reads SQVTM; CDR2 reads ANQGSEA. The CDR3 is made up of 14 amino acids. Germline trimming cut 1 base from V and 3 bases from J; bases unmatched to any gene: 6. The CDR3 sequence is CSVEGWGGGYEQYF. The CDR3 DNA follows: TGCAGCGTTGAAGGGTGGGGGGGAGGCTACGAGCAGTACTTC.

This clonotype was picked up a small number of times. The CDR3 nucleotides read TGCGCCAGCAGCCAAACTAGCGGGAGTGGGGTCGAGCAGTACTTC. It codes for CASSQTSGSGVEQYF. The V call is TRBV4-1, the J call TRBJ2-7, with 11 bases lining up with TRBD2. Trimming removed 2 bases from V and 6 bases from J; junction bases left unmatched: 6. The CDR3 consists of 15 residues. CDR1 MGHRA and CDR2 YSYEKL come from the germline V gene.

The J gene is TRBJ2-2, the V gene TRBV12-3 or TRBV12-4; no definite D call. The CDR3 has 14 residues. Between the trimmed V and J ends, which lost 6 bases and 1 base, there was a span of 9 bases. The CDR3 DNA reads as TGTGCCAGCAGATTAACAGAGAACACCGGGGAGCTGTTTTTT. This sequence encodes CASRLTENTGELFF.

CDR3 protein: CASKTGLYAGEQYF. The CDR3 bases are TGTGCCAGCAAGACAGGGCTTTATGCAGGCGAGCAGTACTTC. The gene calls are TRBV28 and TRBJ2-7; 7 bases fit TRBD1. CDR1 and CDR2 (germline): MDHEN, SYDVKM. V lost 7 bases to trimming and J lost 6 bases; unmatched junction nucleotides: 12. The CDR3 loop spans 14 amino acids.

The chain has TRBV6-2 or TRBV6-3 and TRBJ2-7, with D perhaps being TRBD1 or TRBD2 (5 bases each). Per the germline V gene, CDR1 is MNHEY and CDR2 is SVGEGT. The germline V and J ends were trimmed by 8 bases and 1 base, with 12 bases remaining between them. This CDR3 comprises 13 residues. CDR3 bases: TGTGCCAGCGAGGGGCCAAGTTCCTACGAGCAGTACTTC. Its protein is CASEGPSSYEQYF.

The V call is TRBV4-2, the J call TRBJ2-3; D is unresolved. There are 14 residues in the CDR3. Per germline, CDR1 LGHNA and CDR2 YNFKEQ. V dropped 1 base and J dropped 5 bases, with 10 bases sitting between them. This CDR3 is CASSQADSLDTQYF. The CDR3, as DNA: TGTGCCAGCAGCCAAGCTGATAGTTTAGATACGCAGTATTTT.

This clonotype appeared a few times. The rearrangement uses TRBV4-1 and TRBJ2-5; maybe TRBD2 (7 bases). V was trimmed by 2 bases and J by 3 bases, leaving 16 bases between them. The CDR3 is 16 residues long. Germline CDR1 reads MGHRA; CDR2 reads YSYEKL. CDR3 sequence (DNA): TGCGCCAGCAGCCAAAAGGGGGGAGGGCTTAAAGAGACCCAGTACTTC. It yields the protein CASSQKGGGLKETQYF.

The chain is built from TRBV28 and TRBJ2-2, with D unresolved. Between the trimmed V and J ends, which lost 7 bases and 4 bases, there was a span of 10 bases. The CDR3 has 13 residues. The germline V gene has CDR1 MDHEN and CDR2 SYDVKM. The CDR3 is CASIRQGTGELFF. The CDR3 DNA is TGTGCCAGCATACGCCAAGGCACCGGGGAGCTGTTTTTT. The full variable domain, with the rest looked up from reference TRBV28 and TRBJ2-2, is DVKVTQSSRYLVKRTGEKVFLECVQDMDHENMFWYRQDPGLGLRLIYFSYDVKMKEKGDIPEGYSVSREKKERFSLILESASTNQTSMYLCASIRQGTGELFFGEGSRLTVL.

This CDR3 reads CSVTQELAGPQETQYF. CDR3 bases: TGCAGCGTCACCCAGGAACTAGCGGGGCCCCAAGAGACCCAGTACTTC. The chain links TRBV29-1 to TRBJ2-5, with 10 bases identical to TRBD2. The V gene end was trimmed by 6 bases and the J gene end by 1 base; junction bases not matched to a gene: 11. The CDR3 has 16 residues. Germline values: CDR1 SQVTM, CDR2 ANQGSEA.

This clonotype was counted once. The chain combines TRBV28 with TRBJ2-7, with TRBD2 as a possible D gene (6 bases). This CDR3 has 13 residues. Trimming stripped 5 bases from V and 9 bases from J, with 17 bases between. CDR1 is MDHEN, CDR2 SYDVKM, per germline. This CDR3 is CASSPPGLRVQYF. CDR3 sequence (DNA): TGTGCCAGCAGTCCCCCGGGACTTAGAGTGCAGTACTTC.

This chain uses TRBV4-1 with TRBJ1-5, with D unclear. The CDR3 spans 14 residues. CDR1 and CDR2 (germline): MGHRA, YSYEKL. Trimming took off 4 bases at V and 7 bases at J, with 14 bases between the two ends. Written as DNA, the CDR3 is TGCGCCAGCAGCCCACGTAAGGGTACGCAGCCCCAGCATTTT. Translated, it gives CASSPRKGTQPQHF.

As for this clonotype: This sequence may be a read error, since a much larger clone differs from it by one base. This chain connects TRBV6-2 or TRBV6-3 to TRBJ2-4; TRBD2 matches 7 bases. Germline V lookup: CDR1 MNHEY, CDR2 SVGEGT. The length of the CDR3 is 14 residues. V was clipped by 2 bases and J by 13 bases; unmatched bases: 11. CDR3 protein: CASSYAGVTYGQYF. DNA of the CDR3: TGTGCCAGCAGTTACGCGGGAGTGACGTACGGGCAGTACTTC.

V gene TRBV20-1 combines with J gene TRBJ2-7, with 15 bases fitting TRBD2. The assigned J gene may be wrong: the sequence end matches TRBJ2-5 better. CDR3 size: 16 residues. Germline V lookup: CDR1 DFQATT, CDR2 SNEGSKA (reference sequence). The CDR3 coding sequence is TGCAGTGCTTCTTCGGGACTAGCGGGAGGTCACGAGACCCAGTACTTC. It encodes CSASSGLAGGHETQYF.

The rearrangement uses TRBV10-3 and TRBJ2-3; TRBD1 matches at 10 bases. J lost 2 bases, V lost 6 bases, and 5 bases had no gene match. The CDR3 spans 15 residues. Germline loops: CDR1 ENHRY, CDR2 SYGVKD. CDR3 DNA: TGTGCCATCAGGCCGGGACAGGGGTTCACAGATACGCAGTATTTT. As protein: CAIRPGQGFTDTQYF.

The chain links TRBV18 to TRBJ1-2, with D uncertain. The germline V gene encodes CDR1 KGHSH and CDR2 LQKENI. This CDR3 is 16 amino acids long. The ends were cut back, 5 bases at V and 4 bases at J, with 20 bases in the middle. The CDR3 DNA sequence: TGTGCCAGCTCATCCTTGACTCGCCCCGAACTCTATGGCTACACCTTC. Protein sequence: CASSSLTRPELYGYTF.

This clonotype was recorded a few times. This chain uses TRBV7-9 with TRBJ2-1; D is possibly TRBD2 (5 bases). Trimming removed 4 bases at V and 5 bases at J, with 12 bases between. This CDR3 spans 14 amino acids. Looked up from germline, CDR1 is SEHNR and CDR2 is FQNEAQ (reference sequence). The CDR3 bases are TGTGCCAGCAGCTCCCGTCCGAGGGACAATGAGCAGTTCTTC. Encoded protein: CASSSRPRDNEQFF.

A few counts support this clonotype. This chain connects TRBV5-1 to TRBJ2-3, with 14 bases matching TRBD2. This CDR3 is built from 17 residues. The V and J ends lost 4 bases and 3 bases, in that order; junction bases with no gene match: 7. The germline V gene has CDR1 SGHRS and CDR2 YFSETQ. Written as DNA, the CDR3 is TGCGCCAGCAGCCCTAGGACTAGCGGGGGGCCGACAGATACGCAGTATTTT. It specifies CASSPRTSGGPTDTQYF.

This chain links TRBV28 with TRBJ1-4; D is unclear. This CDR3 is built from 12 residues. The germline V and J ends were trimmed by 3 bases and 15 bases, with 14 bases remaining between them. Germline V gene data show CDR1 as MDHEN and CDR2 as SYDVKM. CDR3 sequence (DNA): TGTGCCAGCAGTTTCCCGCAGTCTCTTGTGTTTTTT. Translating it yields CASSFPQSLVFF. The variable domain in full, with the rest retrieved from reference TRBV28 and TRBJ1-4, is DVKVTQSSRYLVKRTGEKVFLECVQDMDHENMFWYRQDPGLGLRLIYFSYDVKMKEKGDIPEGYSVSREKKERFSLILESASTNQTSMYLCASSFPQSLVFFGSGTQLSVL.

This clonotype showed up just once. The rearrangement joins TRBV7-9 to TRBJ2-1, with D hard to call. Germline V gene lookup returns CDR1 SEHNR and CDR2 FQNEAQ (reference sequence). The CDR3 is 14 amino acids. Trimming took 1 base from V and 10 from J, leaving 14 bases between them. The CDR3 loop reads CASSLEREANEQFF. DNA of the CDR3: TGTGCCAGCAGCTTAGAAAGGGAAGCCAACGAGCAGTTCTTC.

The sample holds a few counts of this clonotype. The V and J genes are TRBV9 and TRBJ2-1; D is undetermined. The V end was cut by 6 bases, the J end by 0 bases, with 16 bases between. This CDR3 is built from 16 residues. Germline lookup yields CDR1 SGDLS and CDR2 YYNGEE. The CDR3, as DNA: TGTGCCAGCACAGGCCGGGTGTCCCTCTCCTACAATGAGCAGTTCTTC. Its protein product is CASTGRVSLSYNEQFF.